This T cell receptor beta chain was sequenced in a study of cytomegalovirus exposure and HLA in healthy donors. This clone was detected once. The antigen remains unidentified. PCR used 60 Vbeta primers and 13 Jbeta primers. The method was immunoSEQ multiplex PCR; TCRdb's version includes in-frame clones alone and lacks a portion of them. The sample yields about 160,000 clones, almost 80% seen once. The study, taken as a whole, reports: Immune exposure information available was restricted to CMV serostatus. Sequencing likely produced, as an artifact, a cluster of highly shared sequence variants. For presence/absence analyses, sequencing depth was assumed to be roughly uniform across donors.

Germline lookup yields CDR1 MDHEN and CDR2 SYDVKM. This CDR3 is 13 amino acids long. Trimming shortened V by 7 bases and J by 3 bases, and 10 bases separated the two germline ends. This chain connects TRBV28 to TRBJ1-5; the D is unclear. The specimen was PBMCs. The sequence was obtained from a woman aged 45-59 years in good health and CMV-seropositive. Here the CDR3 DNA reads TGTGCCAGCACCCCGTGGGCCAATCAGCCCCAGCATTTT. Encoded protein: CASTPWANQPQHF.